These 32 T cell receptor beta chains were all obtained from the same sample, sequenced in a study of blood T cell repertoires in COVID-19. Clones were sequenced by immunoSEQ multiplex PCR, and TCRdb holds only the in-frame ones, with some missing. The sample lists about 310,000 clones, just under 90% occurring once. The sequencing sample was made of PBMCs or T cells enriched from blood (not recorded which). The receptor source for this set is a woman aged 25-40 years who had recovered from COVID-19.

CDR3 in amino acids: CASSYGDNLNTEAFF. As DNA, the CDR3 is TGTGCCAGCAGTTACGGGGACAACCTGAACACTGAAGCTTTCTTT. V and J are TRBV6-2 or TRBV6-3 and TRBJ1-1; D perhaps matches TRBD1 (6 bases). The CDR3 extends over 15 amino acids. Trimming shortened V by 2 bases and J by 0 bases, and 10 bases separated the two germline ends. Germline loops: CDR1 MNHEY, CDR2 SVGEGT.

This chain joins TRBV13 and TRBJ2-7; 7 bases map to TRBD1. This CDR3 spans 14 amino acids. Germline CDR1 is PRHDT and CDR2 is FYEKMQ (reference sequence). J was trimmed by 2 bases and V by 5 bases; bases with no gene match: 6. The CDR3 spells CASSPGTVPYEQYF. CDR3 coding DNA: TGTGCCAGCAGCCCCGGGACAGTTCCCTACGAGCAGTACTTC. Using reference TRBV13 and TRBJ2-7 for the parts outside the CDR3, the full variable domain is AAGVIQSPRHLIKEKRETATLKCYPIPRHDTVYWYQQGPGQDPQFLISFYEKMQSDKGSIPDRFSAQQFSDYHSELNMSSLELGDSALYFCASSPGTVPYEQYFGPGTRLTVT.

This chain joins TRBV12-3 or TRBV12-4 and TRBJ1-5; D not resolved. Deletions cut 3 bases from V and 7 bases from J, with 7 bases between. There are 12 residues in the CDR3. The DNA of the CDR3 is TGTGCCAGCAGTTTTCTGCAGCAGCCCCAGCATTTT. Protein sequence: CASSFLQQPQHF.

V and J are TRBV6-2 or TRBV6-3 and TRBJ1-1, with D perhaps matching TRBD1 (6 bases). There are 14 residues in the CDR3. Trimming removed 2 bases at V and 1 base at J, with 8 bases between. CDR1 and CDR2 from the germline V gene are MNHEY and SVGEGT. The CDR3 spells CASSYGQSNTEAFF. Here the CDR3 DNA reads TGTGCCAGCAGTTACGGACAGTCGAACACTGAAGCTTTCTTT.

J is TRBJ2-1 and V is TRBV14, with 8 bases matching TRBD1. The CDR3 covers 16 residues. Per the germline V gene, CDR1 is SGHDN and CDR2 is FVKESK. V lost 3 bases to trimming and J lost 5 bases; unmatched junction nucleotides: 9. The DNA for the CDR3 is TGTGCCAGCAGCCAGGAAGGACAGGGAGTACACAATGAGCAGTTCTTC. Its translation is CASSQEGQGVHNEQFF.

This chain connects TRBV24-1 to TRBJ1-1; D might be TRBD1 (5 bases). Per germline, CDR1 KGHDR and CDR2 SFDVKD. V was clipped by 8 bases and J by 1 base, with 7 bases between them. This CDR3 has 12 amino acids. The CDR3 nucleotides read TGTGCCACCAAGGGGCCGAACACTGAAGCTTTCTTT. This sequence encodes CATKGPNTEAFF.

This chain joins TRBV4-3 and TRBJ1-1, with TRBD1 as a possible D gene (6 bases). CDR3 length: 15 amino acids. Germline-derived CDR1 and CDR2 are LGHNA and YSLEER. V dropped 4 bases and J dropped 2 bases, with 14 bases sitting between them. The CDR3 nucleotides are TGCGCCAGCAGCCCGGACCGGACAGCCAACACTGAAGCTTTCTTT. It yields the protein CASSPDRTANTEAFF.

The chain combines TRBV5-1 with TRBJ2-7, with a weak D call TRBD1 (5 bases). Germline loops: CDR1 SGHRS, CDR2 YFSETQ. V was trimmed by 4 bases and J by 0 bases, leaving 8 bases between them. The CDR3 spans 13 residues. CDR3 DNA: TGCGCCAGCAGCGCCAGGGTCTCCTACGAGCAGTACTTC. It codes for CASSARVSYEQYF.

The V call is TRBV29-1, the J call TRBJ1-1; D not resolved. Per germline, CDR1 SQVTM and CDR2 ANQGSEA. V was clipped by 3 bases and J by 8 bases, with 13 bases between them. The CDR3 runs to 12 residues. This chain's CDR3 is CSVDRPGGEAFF. Written as DNA, the CDR3 is TGCAGCGTTGATCGCCCAGGAGGGGAAGCTTTCTTT.

The J gene is TRBJ2-2, the V gene TRBV11-2, with a tentative D call TRBD2 (5 bases). Germline CDR1 reads SGHAT; CDR2 reads FQNNGV. With 1 base removed from V and 6 bases from J, the gap between germline ends came to 9 bases. There are 14 residues in the CDR3. Written as DNA, the CDR3 is TGTGCCAGCAGCTTAGTTATGGAGGCCGGGGAGCTGTTTTTT. It encodes CASSLVMEAGELFF.

This clone was counted between two and nine times. One end of the junction is discordant with germline, which a read error may explain. This chain joins TRBV7-2 and TRBJ1-4; no definite D call. CDR1 and CDR2 (germline): SGHTA, FQGNSA. This CDR3 is built from 15 residues. CDR3 amino acids: CASTLDAGSNEKLFF. CDR3 DNA: TGTGCCAGCACCTTAGATGCGGGGTCGAATGAAAAACTGTTTTTT.

This clone has only one observation. The V call is TRBV7-9, the J call TRBJ1-1, with 8 bases lining up with TRBD1. CDR1 is SEHNR and CDR2 is FQNEAQ in the germline V gene (reference sequence). The CDR3 covers 14 residues. V lost 6 bases to trimming and J lost 5 bases; unmatched junction nucleotides: 8. The CDR3 reads CASRATGGETEAFF. The CDR3 DNA reads TGTGCCAGCAGAGCTACAGGGGGGGAAACTGAAGCTTTCTTT.

This clone was found once. The chain joins TRBV11-1 to TRBJ2-5, with D possibly matching TRBD1 (5 bases). This CDR3 spans 13 amino acids. V shed 5 bases and J shed 2 bases, with 9 bases lying between them. CDR1 SGHAT and CDR2 FQDESV come from the germline V gene (reference sequence). CDR3 sequence reads: CASSPTEQETQYF. Here the CDR3 DNA reads TGTGCCAGCAGCCCGACAGAGCAAGAGACCCAGTACTTC.

The J gene is TRBJ1-3, the V gene TRBV7-9; D gene unclear. The ends were cut back, 1 base at V and 9 bases at J, with 7 bases in the middle. Germline assignment: CDR1 SEHNR and CDR2 FQNEAQ (reference sequence). The CDR3 length is 12 residues. The CDR3 sequence is CASSLGESTIYF. Written as DNA, the CDR3 is TGTGCCAGCAGCTTAGGAGAGAGCACCATATATTTT.

This clone occurred a few times. The CDR3 DNA is TGTGCCAGCAGTACCGGGACTAGGAGATACAATGAGCAGTTCTTC. Translating it yields CASSTGTRRYNEQFF. The chain employs TRBV2 and TRBJ2-1; the match to TRBD2 covers 8 bases. The CDR3 has 15 residues. Trimming cost V 5 bases and J 4 bases; bases outside gene matches: 7. Germline V gene sequence: CDR1 SNHLY, CDR2 FYNNEI.

The chain joins TRBV30 to TRBJ1-4, with TRBD1 identical over 10 bases. CDR3 length: 14 amino acids. CDR1 GTSNPN and CDR2 SVGIG come from the germline V gene (reference sequence). J was trimmed by 8 bases and V by 5 bases; bases with no gene match: 8. CDR3 sequence: CAWDPGQGREKLFF. The CDR3 region has the DNA TGTGCCTGGGACCCGGGACAGGGGAGGGAAAAACTGTTTTTT.

The chain is built from TRBV5-5 and TRBJ2-1, with 12 bases fitting TRBD2. The CDR3 totals 15 residues. With 2 bases clipped from V and 7 bases from J, the junction kept 4 bases outside the gene matches. The germline V gene has CDR1 SGHKS and CDR2 YYEKEE (reference sequence). The CDR3 region has the DNA TGTGCCAGCAGCTTACTAGCGGGAGGAAGGAATGAGCAGTTCTTC. Translating it yields CASSLLAGGRNEQFF.

The rearrangement uses TRBV6-5 and TRBJ1-6; no reliable D call. Germline CDR1 reads MNHEY; CDR2 reads SVGAGI. This CDR3 comprises 13 residues. With 4 bases removed from V and 6 bases from J, the gap between germline ends came to 7 bases. As DNA, the CDR3 is TGTGCCAGCAGTTTCAATTTTAATTCACCCCTCCACTTT. This translates into CASSFNFNSPLHF.

CDR3: CASTHSSPSREQYF. For the CDR3, the DNA is TGTGCCAGCACCCACTCCTCGCCCTCTCGGGAGCAGTACTTC. The V and J genes are TRBV7-2 and TRBJ2-7, with D uncertain. CDR3 size: 14 residues. The germline V and J ends were trimmed by 7 bases and 7 bases, with 20 bases remaining between them. Looked up from germline, CDR1 is SGHTA and CDR2 is FQGNSA. Filled out from reference TRBV7-2 and TRBJ2-7, the complete variable domain reads GAGVSQSPSNKVTEKGKDVELRCDPISGHTALYWYRQSLGQGLEFLIYFQGNSAPDKSGLPSDRFSAERTGGSVSTLTIQRTQQEDSAVYLCASTHSSPSREQYFGPGTRLTVT.

This chain connects TRBV29-1 to TRBJ1-2, with 8 bases fitting TRBD1. The CDR3 extends over 14 amino acids. The V and J ends lost 3 bases and 5 bases, in that order; junction bases with no gene match: 8. Germline CDR1 and CDR2: SQVTM and ANQGSEA. The CDR3 DNA sequence: TGCAGCGTTGATGGACAGGGTTCACGGTATGGCTACACCTTC. As protein: CSVDGQGSRYGYTF.

This sequence joins TRBV3-1 (or the pseudogene TRBV3-2) and TRBJ1-5; D might be TRBD1 (6 bases). CDR3 length equals 18 residues. V lost 0 bases and J 2 bases, leaving 17 bases between the germline ends. Per germline, CDR1 LGHDT and CDR2 YNNKEL (reference sequence). The CDR3 DNA reads TGTGCCAGCAGCCAAGAAACACAGGGAGTAGTTGGCAATCAGCCCCAGCATTTT. Its translation is CASSQETQGVVGNQPQHF.

This clone was detected once. This chain joins TRBV6-2 or TRBV6-3 and TRBJ1-1, with D hard to call. The CDR3 spans 16 residues. V lost 0 bases and J lost 3, with 14 bases in between. The germline gives CDR1 MNHEY, CDR2 SVGEGT. The CDR3 DNA reads TGTGCCAGCAGTTACTCTTTGCCTCTGCGCGACACTGAAGCTTTCTTT. Residues: CASSYSLPLRDTEAFF.

The V and J genes are TRBV5-8 and TRBJ2-7; 11 nucleotides align to TRBD1. This CDR3 has 13 amino acids. Germline V gene sequence: CDR1 SGHTS, CDR2 YDEGEE. Germline trimming cut 5 bases from V and 9 bases from J; bases unmatched to any gene: 7. Written as DNA, the CDR3 is TGTGCCAGCAGGAGTCCGGGACAGGGGGTGCAGTACTTC. It yields the protein CASRSPGQGVQYF.

This clone has just a few counts. V and J are TRBV19 and TRBJ1-2; 7 bases align to TRBD1. Germline assignment: CDR1 LNHDA and CDR2 SQIVND (reference sequence). The CDR3 consists of 14 residues. Unmatched junction bases numbered 7, after V lost 5 bases and J lost 4 bases. The CDR3 loop reads CASSDRAVGYGYTF. CDR3 sequence (DNA): TGTGCCAGTAGTGACAGGGCGGTCGGCTATGGCTACACCTTC.

The J gene is TRBJ2-7, the V gene TRBV4-2, with 7 positions matching TRBD2. This CDR3 is built from 15 residues. V gave up 1 base and J gave up 2 bases; unmatched junction bases: 5. Germline CDR1 and CDR2: LGHNA and YNFKEQ. This chain's CDR3 is CASSQGSGITYEQYF. The CDR3 DNA sequence: TGTGCCAGCAGCCAAGGAAGCGGGATAACCTACGAGCAGTACTTC.

V and J are TRBV5-4 and TRBJ1-1; D is perhaps TRBD1 (5 bases). CDR3 length: 17 amino acids. V was shortened by 5 bases and J by 3 bases, with 23 bases between the two germline ends. Germline assignment: CDR1 SGHNT and CDR2 YYREEE (reference sequence). CDR3 residues: CASSWRAPGPPHTEAFF. CDR3 bases: TGTGCCAGCAGTTGGAGGGCCCCAGGGCCCCCTCACACTGAAGCTTTCTTT.

The chain is built from TRBV5-8 and TRBJ2-1; a weak D match, TRBD2 (5 bases). V lost 1 base to trimming and J lost 0 bases, with 8 bases between them. The V gene's germline CDR1 is SGHTS and CDR2 YDEGEE. This CDR3 is 15 amino acids long. As DNA, the CDR3 is TGTGCCAGCAGCTTGCGAGGGAGCTCCTACAATGAGCAGTTCTTC. This gives the protein CASSLRGSSYNEQFF.

The V call is TRBV3-1 (or the pseudogene TRBV3-2), the J call TRBJ2-3; 7 positions agree with TRBD1. V gave up 3 bases and J gave up 9 bases; unmatched junction bases: 18. Germline CDR1 is LGHDT and CDR2 is YNNKEL (reference sequence). The CDR3 has 17 amino acids. CDR3 DNA sequence: TGTGCCAGCAGCCATGGGGTAGGATCGGGACAGCCGATAACGCAGTATTTT. As protein: CASSHGVGSGQPITQYF.

The chain carries TRBV19 and TRBJ1-4, with 9 bases that match TRBD1. The CDR3 runs to 14 residues. Germline V CDR1 and CDR2: LNHDA, SQIVND (reference sequence). Trimming at V came to 6 bases and at J to 8 bases, leaving 7 bases not matched to a gene. The CDR3 DNA reads as TGTGCCAGTAGACCCGGGACAGGGCGAGAAAAACTGTTTTTT. It yields the protein CASRPGTGREKLFF.

This chain joins TRBV6-5 and TRBJ1-2; D is perhaps TRBD1 (5 bases). The CDR3 is 15 residues long. Germline V gives CDR1 MNHEY, CDR2 SVGAGI. V was trimmed by 5 bases and J by 8 bases, leaving 21 bases between them. Written as DNA, the CDR3 is TGTGCCAGCAGTCCTAACACCTGGGGGGGGTACGGCTACACCTTC. It is translated as CASSPNTWGGYGYTF.

J is TRBJ2-7 and V is TRBV4-2; D perhaps matches TRBD2 (6 bases). The CDR3 spans 17 residues. Germline V gene lookup returns CDR1 LGHNA and CDR2 YNFKEQ. Deletions cut 0 bases from V and 2 bases from J, with 17 bases between. The DNA for the CDR3 is TGTGCCAGCAGCCAAGAGTTTGGCCCGGGACTTACCTACGAGCAGTACTTC. This encodes CASSQEFGPGLTYEQYF.

This clone showed up just a few times. V gene TRBV11-2 combines with J gene TRBJ1-6; D uncertain. CDR1 is SGHAT and CDR2 is FQNNGV in the germline V gene. V lost 2 bases to trimming and J lost 14 bases, with 7 bases between them. The length of the CDR3 is 11 residues. The CDR3 bases are TGTGCCAGCAGCTTACAAACTGCCCTCCACTTT. It is translated as CASSLQTALHF. Filled out from reference TRBV11-2 and TRBJ1-6, the complete variable domain reads EAGVAQSPRYKIIEKRQSVAFWCNPISGHATLYWYQQILGQGPKLLIQFQNNGVVDDSQLPKDRFSAERLKGVDSTLKIQPAKLEDSAVYLCASSLQTALHFGNGTRLTVT.